A single sample gave rise to the 20 T cell receptor beta chains below, sequenced in a study of blood T cell repertoires in COVID-19. Method: immunoSEQ multiplex PCR; TCRdb's copy keeps in-frame clones and lacks some. This sample yields hundreds of thousands of clones, of which about 90% are seen a single time; around 3% belongs to the top ten. The sequenced sample was peripheral blood. Every receptor here comes from a woman aged 25 to 45 with COVID-19, enrolled during active disease.

This sequence joins TRBV6-2 or TRBV6-3 and TRBJ2-7; TRBD1 agrees at 7 bases. The junction had 10 bases not matched to a gene; V was cut back by 6 bases and J by 2 bases. Germline assignment: CDR1 MNHEY and CDR2 SVGEGT. The CDR3 length is 15 residues. The CDR3: CASSTSRTGPYEQYV. CDR3 nucleotide sequence: TGTGCCAGCAGCACCTCGAGGACAGGACCCTACGAGCAGTACGTC.

The rearrangement uses TRBV18 and TRBJ1-1; no reliable D call. Germline V CDR1 and CDR2: KGHSH, LQKENI. Trimming removed 2 bases at V and 1 base at J, with 11 bases between. The CDR3 consists of 15 residues. DNA of the CDR3: TGTGCCAGCTCACCATTCTACAGAAGGAACACTGAAGCTTTCTTT. As protein: CASSPFYRRNTEAFF.

This clone came up once. The chain couples TRBV28 to TRBJ1-2; D is perhaps TRBD1 (5 bases). The V end was cut by 5 bases, the J end by 5 bases, with 15 bases between. Germline lookup yields CDR1 MDHEN and CDR2 SYDVKM. The length of the CDR3 is 14 residues. DNA of the CDR3: TGTGCCAGCAGTGTCAGGGTCCAACGATATGGCTACACCTTC. Translation: CASSVRVQRYGYTF.

V is TRBV18 and J is TRBJ1-1; D is unclear. Deletions cut 3 bases from V and 5 bases from J, with 13 bases between. The CDR3 has 14 residues. CDR1 is KGHSH and CDR2 is LQKENI in the germline V gene. The CDR3 reads CASSPTTGWTEAFF. The DNA of the CDR3 is TGTGCCAGCTCACCCACGACGGGGTGGACTGAAGCTTTCTTT.

Written as DNA, the CDR3 is TGTGCCAGCAGCGTAGGTCCTGGACAGGGGCAGCCCCAGCATTTT. Its translation is CASSVGPGQGQPQHF. This chain joins TRBV7-6 and TRBJ1-5; TRBD1 matches at 9 bases. The trim removed 5 bases at V and 7 bases at J, leaving 9 bases unmatched. The CDR3 consists of 15 residues. Looked up from germline, CDR1 is SGHVS and CDR2 is FNYEAQ. Based on the CDR3 plus reference TRBV7-6 and TRBJ1-5, the full variable domain is GAGVSQSPRYKVTKRGQDVALRCDPISGHVSLYWYRQALGQGPEFLTYFNYEAQQDKSGLPNDRFSAERPEGSISTLTIQRTEQRDSAMYRCASSVGPGQGQPQHFGDGTRLSIL.

J is TRBJ1-5 and V is TRBV9; D is perhaps TRBD1 (5 bases). V was trimmed by 7 bases and J by 8 bases, leaving 10 bases between them. From germline, CDR1 is SGDLS and CDR2 YYNGEE. This CDR3 is built from 11 residues. The CDR3 nucleotides read TGTGCCAGCCCAGGGAGGAAGCCCCAGCATTTT. Translated, it gives CASPGRKPQHF.

This chain joins TRBV11-2 and TRBJ2-5; D possibly corresponds to TRBD2 (6 bases). Germline values: CDR1 SGHAT, CDR2 FQNNGV. The CDR3 loop spans 14 amino acids. V lost 3 bases, J lost 5 bases, and 13 bases lay in between. CDR3 residues: CASSLIGDSETQYF. The DNA for the CDR3 is TGTGCCAGCAGCTTGATAGGGGACTCGGAGACCCAGTACTTC.

CDR3 nucleotide sequence: TGTGCCAGCAGTTTGCAGGCTAATCAGCCCCAGCATTTT. The encoded protein is CASSLQANQPQHF. The V call is TRBV27, the J call TRBJ1-5; D is undetermined. The CDR3 has 13 amino acids. The ends were cut back, 3 bases at V and 4 bases at J, with 7 bases in the middle. Germline CDR1 is MNHEY and CDR2 is SMNVEV (reference sequence).

This chain links TRBV28 with TRBJ1-6; 9 bases agree with TRBD1. This CDR3 has 13 residues. Germline V gene data show CDR1 as MDHEN and CDR2 as SYDVKM. After removal of 6 bases from V and 10 bases from J, the junction contained 4 bases not matched to a gene. This CDR3 is CASRRDRESPLHF. The CDR3, as DNA: TGTGCCAGCAGGCGGGACAGGGAATCACCCCTCCACTTT.

The chain couples TRBV7-9 to TRBJ2-2; TRBD2 aligns across 9 bases. Germline V gives CDR1 SEHNR, CDR2 FQNEAQ (reference sequence). The CDR3 consists of 19 residues. V shed 5 bases and J 2 bases; nucleotides not matched to a gene: 15. CDR3 sequence (DNA): TGTGCCAGCAGCCTCAACCCCGTTCGCGGGACTAGCAACACCGGGGAGCTGTTTTTT. It is translated as CASSLNPVRGTSNTGELFF.

This clone occurred a few times. The chain carries TRBV7-9 and TRBJ2-5; 9 bases line up with TRBD1. The V segment lost 1 base and the J segment 2 bases; nucleotides outside the gene matches: 2. The CDR3 length is 15 residues. CDR1 SEHNR and CDR2 FQNEAQ come from the germline V gene (reference sequence). In nucleotides, the CDR3 is TGTGCCAGCAGCTTAGGAGGGACAGGGCAAGAGACCCAGTACTTC. Translated: CASSLGGTGQETQYF. Together with reference TRBV7-9 and TRBJ2-5, the CDR3 gives the full variable domain: DTGVSQNPRHKITKRGQNVTFRCDPISEHNRLYWYRQTLGQGPEFLTYFQNEAQLEKSRLLSDRFSAERPKGSFSTLEIQRTEQGDSAMYLCASSLGGTGQETQYFGPGTRLLVL.

This clone was observed a single time. J is TRBJ1-2 and V is TRBV5-4; D remains ambiguous. V was pared by 3 bases and J by 1 base, with 13 bases between. This CDR3 has 15 residues. Germline V gene lookup returns CDR1 SGHNT and CDR2 YYREEE (reference sequence). CDR3 coding DNA: TGTGCCAGCAGCTCCCAAAGCGAGGATAACTATGGCTACACCTTC. Protein product: CASSSQSEDNYGYTF.

The V gene is TRBV2, the J gene TRBJ2-3; the D gene is possibly TRBD2 (6 bases). The CDR3 runs 16 residues. The germline V gene encodes CDR1 SNHLY and CDR2 FYNNEI. The V gene lost 0 bases and the J gene lost 1 base, with 11 bases spanning the gap. The chain's CDR3 is CASSEARGAGTDTQYF. As DNA, the CDR3 is TGTGCCAGCAGTGAAGCGCGCGGGGCGGGCACAGATACGCAGTATTTT.

The rearrangement links TRBV21-1 to TRBJ2-7; the D call of TRBD1 is as the table states it, not checked on the DNA. TRBV21-1 is listed as a pseudogene. There are 15 residues in the CDR3. As DNA, the CDR3 is TGTGCCAGCTCCCGAGGGGGGACAGGGTTCTACGAGCAGTACTTC. It yields the protein CASSRGGTGFYEQYF.

The CDR3 DNA sequence: TGTGCCAGCAGCCAAGCCGGGGTGAGTGATACGCAGTATTTT. Translation: CASSQAGVSDTQYF. The chain recombines TRBV3-1 (or the pseudogene TRBV3-2) with TRBJ2-3; maybe TRBD2 (5 bases). V was pared by 1 base and J by 6 bases, with 11 bases between. Germline CDR1 is LGHDT and CDR2 is YNNKEL (reference sequence). The CDR3 contains 14 residues.

The rearrangement links TRBV18 to TRBJ1-3, with a weak D call TRBD1 (5 bases). The CDR3 is made up of 15 amino acids. In germline, CDR1 is KGHSH, CDR2 LQKENI. Trimming took off 5 bases at V and 0 bases at J, with 11 bases between the two ends. The DNA of the CDR3 is TGTGCCAGCTCAAAAAAAGGACACTCTGGAAACACCATATATTTT. Translating it yields CASSKKGHSGNTIYF.

The chain joins TRBV15 to TRBJ2-1; TRBD2 matches at 7 bases. Trimming at V came to 6 bases and at J to 8 bases, leaving 13 bases not matched to a gene. Per the germline V gene, CDR1 is LNHNV and CDR2 is YYDKDF (reference sequence). The CDR3 runs 15 residues. CDR3 sequence: CATREGRDRNYEQFF. In DNA form, the CDR3 reads TGTGCCACCAGAGAGGGGAGGGACCGGAATTATGAGCAGTTCTTC.

The rearrangement links TRBV4-3 to TRBJ1-1, with D uncertain. Per the germline V gene, CDR1 is LGHNA and CDR2 is YSLEER. The CDR3 covers 15 residues. V lost 0 bases and J lost 5, with 13 bases in between. The CDR3 DNA follows: TGCGCCAGCAGCCAAGATAGGAGGGCTTGGACTGAAGCTTTCTTT. It codes for CASSQDRRAWTEAFF.

The chain carries TRBV7-9 and TRBJ1-1; 11 nucleotides agree with TRBD1. J gave up 0 bases and V 10 bases, and 13 bases lay outside the gene matches. The germline CDR1 and CDR2 sequences are SEHNR and FQNEAQ (reference sequence). The CDR3 is 17 residues long. Here the CDR3 reads CAILAGTGGFLNTEAFF. The CDR3 nucleotides are TGTGCCATTCTTGCCGGGACAGGGGGATTTCTGAACACTGAAGCTTTCTTT.

This clone was counted a single time. The chain has TRBV5-4 and TRBJ2-1; 8 nucleotides match TRBD2. The V and J ends lost 3 bases and 0 bases, in that order; junction bases with no gene match: 5. This CDR3 is built from 16 residues. Germline values: CDR1 SGHNT, CDR2 YYREEE (reference sequence). Written as DNA, the CDR3 is TGTGCCAGCAGCTCCGGGACTAGAAGCTCCTACAATGAGCAGTTCTTC. This codes for CASSSGTRSSYNEQFF. Full variable domain (outside the CDR3, taken from reference TRBV5-4 and TRBJ2-1): ETGVTQSPTHLIKTRGQQVTLRCSSQSGHNTVSWYQQALGQGPQFIFQYYREEENGRGNFPPRFSGLQFPNYSSELNVNALELDDSALYLCASSSGTRSSYNEQFFGPGTRLTVL.